A single sample is the source of the 10 T cell receptor beta chains below, sequenced in a study of blood T cells in healthy people across ages. For the second PCR, which ran for roughly 6 to 11 cycles, a sample-barcoded 5' primer and a J-beta primer mix were used. TCRdb analysed the 5' RACE reads with MiXCR anew, one entry per CDR3 protein. This table holds around 990,000 distinct CDR3 sequences, roughly two fifths found once. The sample consisted of blood. The source of these receptors is a man aged 18 to 35 in good health.

V is TRBV4-1 and J is TRBJ2-1, with TRBD1 matching over 7 bases. Germline-derived CDR1 and CDR2 are MGHRA and YSYEKL. V lost 1 base, J lost 6 bases, and 9 bases stayed unmatched. The CDR3 contains 16 residues. The CDR3 spells CASSQGVGQSPNEQFF. For the CDR3, the DNA is TGCGCCAGCAGCCAAGGGGTGGGACAGAGCCCCAATGAGCAGTTCTTC.

The CDR3 nucleotides read TGCAGCGTTGAAGAAGGTGCAGGGGTACTTGGTGAAGCTTTCTTT. Its protein is CSVEEGAGVLGEAFF. J is TRBJ1-1 and V is TRBV29-1; tentative D call: TRBD1 (6 bases). This CDR3 is built from 15 residues. Germline CDR1 is SQVTM and CDR2 is ANQGSEA. V lost 0 bases, J lost 7 bases, and 18 bases lay in between. Looking up the rest from reference TRBV29-1 and TRBJ1-1 gives the full variable domain: SAVISQKPSRDICQRGTSLTIQCQVDSQVTMMFWYRQQPGQSLTLIATANQGSEATYESGFVIDKFPISRPNLTFSTLTVSNMSPEDSSIYLCSVEEGAGVLGEAFFGQGTRLTVV.

The rearrangement joins TRBV2 to TRBJ2-1, with D possibly TRBD2 on 6 matching bases. The CDR3 loop spans 14 amino acids. The germline V gene has CDR1 SNHLY and CDR2 FYNNEI. V dropped 8 bases and J dropped 6 bases, with 17 bases sitting between them. The CDR3 loop is CASWLQIGSNEQFF. The CDR3 DNA sequence: TGTGCCAGCTGGCTGCAAATCGGGAGCAATGAGCAGTTCTTC.

This clonotype has more than one count but fewer than ten. CDR3 nucleotides: TGTGCCAGCAGCCAAACCTCAGGGGATAGTAATTCACCCCTCCACTTT. This encodes CASSQTSGDSNSPLHF. J is TRBJ1-6 and V is TRBV3-1; a possible D gene is TRBD1 (6 bases). The CDR3 consists of 16 residues. The V end was cut by 2 bases, the J end by 6 bases, with 14 bases between. Germline lookup yields CDR1 LGHDT and CDR2 YNNKEL (reference sequence). Combining the CDR3 with reference TRBV3-1 and TRBJ1-6 gives the whole variable domain DTAVSQTPKYLVTQMGNDKSIKCEQNLGHDTMYWYKQDSKKFLKIMFSYNNKELIINETVPNRFSPKSPDKAHLNLHINSLELGDSAVYFCASSQTSGDSNSPLHFGNGTRLTVT.

The chain is built from TRBV20-1 and TRBJ1-2; the D is unclear. The germline V gene encodes CDR1 DFQATT and CDR2 SNEGSKA (reference sequence). V was shortened by 0 bases and J by 7 bases, with 6 bases between the two germline ends. This CDR3 is 11 amino acids long. The CDR3 region is CSARETGGYTF. In DNA, the CDR3 is TGCAGTGCTAGAGAAACTGGTGGCTACACCTTC.

The chain recombines TRBV20-1 with TRBJ2-1; no clear D gene. Looked up from germline, CDR1 is DFQATT and CDR2 is SNEGSKA (reference sequence). V was trimmed by 0 bases and J by 2 bases, leaving 5 bases between them. CDR3 length: 13 residues. The CDR3 is CSARDPTYNEQFF. CDR3 coding DNA: TGCAGTGCTAGAGATCCGACCTACAATGAGCAGTTCTTC.

A few counts support this clonotype. CDR3 sequence (DNA): TGTGCCAGCAGCTTCAGGACTAGCGGGCCAGATACGCAGTATTTT. This encodes CASSFRTSGPDTQYF. The V gene is TRBV11-2, the J gene TRBJ2-3, with 11 bases identical to TRBD2. The CDR3 runs to 15 residues. After removal of 3 bases from V and 4 bases from J, the junction contained 3 bases not matched to a gene. Germline values: CDR1 SGHAT, CDR2 FQNNGV.

The chain couples TRBV6-6 to TRBJ2-2, with TRBD1 matching over 8 bases. With V trimmed by 7 bases and J by 6 bases, 7 bases remained unmatched. The germline gives CDR1 MNHNY, CDR2 SVGAGI (reference sequence). The CDR3 contains 14 residues. The DNA of the CDR3 is TGTGCCAGCACGCAACAGGGGGAGTCCGGGGAGCTGTTTTTT. Translated: CASTQQGESGELFF.

This rearrangement joins TRBV20-1 to TRBJ2-7; D uncertain. Germline V CDR1 and CDR2: DFQATT, SNEGSKA (reference sequence). The CDR3 spans 15 residues. V shed 6 bases and J shed 7 bases, with 25 bases lying between them. The CDR3 here is CSASRSESSYNEQYF. The DNA for the CDR3 is TGCAGTGCCTCCCGATCTGAGAGCTCCTACAATGAGCAGTACTTC.

The rearrangement links TRBV20-1 to TRBJ2-3; perhaps TRBD2 as D (6 bases). Germline loops: CDR1 DFQATT, CDR2 SNEGSKA (reference sequence). V gave up 2 bases and J gave up 1 base, with 10 bases separating them. The CDR3 covers 14 residues. In DNA form, the CDR3 reads TGCAGTGCTAGAAGGGGCGGGGGCACAGATACGCAGTATTTT. Protein product: CSARRGGGTDTQYF.